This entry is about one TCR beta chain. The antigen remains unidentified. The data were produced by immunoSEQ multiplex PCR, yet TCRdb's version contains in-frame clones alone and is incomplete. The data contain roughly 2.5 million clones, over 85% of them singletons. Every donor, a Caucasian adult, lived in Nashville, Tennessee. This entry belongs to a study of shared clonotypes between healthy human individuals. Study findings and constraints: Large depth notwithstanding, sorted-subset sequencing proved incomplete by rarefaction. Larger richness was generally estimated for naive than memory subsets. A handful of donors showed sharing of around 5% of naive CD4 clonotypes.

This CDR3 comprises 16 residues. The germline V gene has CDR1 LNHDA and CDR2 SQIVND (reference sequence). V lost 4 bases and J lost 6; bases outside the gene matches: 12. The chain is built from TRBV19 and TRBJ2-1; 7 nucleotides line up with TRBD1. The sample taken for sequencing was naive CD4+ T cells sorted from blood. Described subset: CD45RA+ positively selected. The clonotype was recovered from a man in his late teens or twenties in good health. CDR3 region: CASSSPTRQGVNEQFF. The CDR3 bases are TGTGCCAGTAGTAGCCCCACCCGACAGGGTGTCAATGAGCAGTTCTTC.